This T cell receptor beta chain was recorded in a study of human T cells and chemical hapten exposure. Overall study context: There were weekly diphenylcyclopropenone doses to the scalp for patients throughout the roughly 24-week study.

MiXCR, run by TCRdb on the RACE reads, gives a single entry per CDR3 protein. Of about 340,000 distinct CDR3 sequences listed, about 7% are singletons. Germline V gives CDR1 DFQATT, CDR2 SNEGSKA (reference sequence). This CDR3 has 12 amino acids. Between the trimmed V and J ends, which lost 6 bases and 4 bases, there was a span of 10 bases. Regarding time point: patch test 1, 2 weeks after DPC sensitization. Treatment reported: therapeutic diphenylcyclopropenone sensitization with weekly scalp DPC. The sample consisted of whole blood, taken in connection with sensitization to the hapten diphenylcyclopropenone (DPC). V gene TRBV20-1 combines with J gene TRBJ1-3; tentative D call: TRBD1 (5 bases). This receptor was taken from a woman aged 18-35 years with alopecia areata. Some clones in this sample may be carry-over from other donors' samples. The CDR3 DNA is TGCAGTGCCAAGACAGACGGAAACACCATATATTTT. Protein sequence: CSAKTDGNTIYF.